The T cell receptor beta chain described here comes from a study of response to subunit inactivated influenza vaccine. TCRdb called the RT-PCR reads again in MiXCR, with one record for every CDR3 protein. The top ten clones hold 11% of a sample with about 610,000 distinct CDR3 sequences, less than 15% of them seen once. With respect to this clonotype: The antigen is undetermined.

Germline-derived CDR1 and CDR2 are KGHDR and SFDVKD. V lost 3 bases and J lost 6, with 17 bases in between. The CDR3 consists of 16 residues. General observations from the study: New T cells are recruited in small numbers by each seasonal influenza vaccination, according to the authors' suggestion.

The sequence came from a man aged 45-60 years who received an inactivated influenza vaccine. The sample consisted of PBMCs from blood, taken roughly 13 days after vaccination. The chain has TRBV24-1 and TRBJ2-1; a possible D gene is TRBD2 (6 bases). The CDR3: CATSDPGQGGLNEQFF. In nucleotides, the CDR3 is TGTGCCACCAGTGATCCGGGCCAGGGAGGCCTCAATGAGCAGTTCTTC.